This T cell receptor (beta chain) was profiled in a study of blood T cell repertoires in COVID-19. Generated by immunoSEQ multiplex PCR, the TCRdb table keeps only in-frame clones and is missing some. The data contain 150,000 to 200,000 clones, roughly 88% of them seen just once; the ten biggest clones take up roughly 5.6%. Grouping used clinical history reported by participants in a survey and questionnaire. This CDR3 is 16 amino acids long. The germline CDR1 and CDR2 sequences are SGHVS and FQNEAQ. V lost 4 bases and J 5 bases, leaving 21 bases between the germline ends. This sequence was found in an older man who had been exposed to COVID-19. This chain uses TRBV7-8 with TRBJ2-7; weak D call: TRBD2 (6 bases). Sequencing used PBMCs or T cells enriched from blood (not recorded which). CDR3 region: CASSSRRKLALDEQYF. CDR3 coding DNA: TGTGCCAGCAGCTCCAGGAGGAAACTAGCTTTAGACGAGCAGTACTTC.